This TCR beta chain was recorded in a study of T cells in Graves' hyperthyroidism and ophthalmopathy. TCR beta CDR3 region amplification was performed from RNA transcripts. HTBI primers were used for first-round RT-PCR of the TCR CDR3. TCRdb redid the calling of the multiplex PCR reads with MiXCR, one entry per CDR3 protein. The table records over 350,000 distinct CDR3 sequences, about 15% of them present only once. This CDR3 has 15 residues. V was cut by 0 bases and J by 5 bases, with 12 bases left in between. CDR1 SGHRS and CDR2 YFSETQ come from the germline V gene. Individuals with ophthalmopathy presented a Clinical Activity Score of at least 3, a NOSPECS grade of at least 4 and a duration under 3 months. This clonotype has at least ten counts. No antigen is known for it. Study-wide results and caveats: Ophthalmopathy was model-predicted a median roughly six months pre-onset. Most thyroid clonotypes with frequency above 0.001 were detected in blood.

This chain links TRBV5-1 with TRBJ2-1; D is uncertain. The TCR sequence derives from a man aged 18 to 29 with Graves' ophthalmopathy. Sequencing was performed on blood. The CDR3 loop is CASSLAGLPNNEQFF. The CDR3 nucleotides read TGCGCCAGCAGCTTGGCTGGTCTCCCTAACAATGAGCAGTTCTTC.